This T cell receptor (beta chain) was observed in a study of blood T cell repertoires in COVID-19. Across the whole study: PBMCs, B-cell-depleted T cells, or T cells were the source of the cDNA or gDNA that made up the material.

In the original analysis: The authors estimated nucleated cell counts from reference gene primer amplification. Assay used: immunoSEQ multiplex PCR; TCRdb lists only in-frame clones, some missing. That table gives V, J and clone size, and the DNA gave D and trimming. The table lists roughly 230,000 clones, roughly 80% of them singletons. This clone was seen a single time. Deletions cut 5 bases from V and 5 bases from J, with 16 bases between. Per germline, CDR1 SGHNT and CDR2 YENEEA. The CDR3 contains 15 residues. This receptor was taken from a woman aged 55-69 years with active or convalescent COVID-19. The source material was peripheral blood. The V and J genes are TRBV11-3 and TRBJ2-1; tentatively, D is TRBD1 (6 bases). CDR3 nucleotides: TGTGCCAGCAGCGTCTTTGGGGGCCAGAACAATGAGCAGTTCTTC. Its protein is CASSVFGGQNNEQFF.